Shown below are 19 T cell receptor beta chains from a single sample sequenced in a study of blood T cells in healthy people across ages. Combining a sample-barcoded 5' primer with a J-beta primer mix, a second PCR ran for about 7 to 11 cycles. TCRdb re-analysed the 5' RACE reads in MiXCR, keeping a single row per CDR3 protein. The sample has around 790,000 distinct CDR3 sequences, 40% to 50% seen once. Sequenced: blood. The receptors here all came from a man in his 60s in good health.

This chain uses TRBV12-3 or TRBV12-4 with TRBJ1-1; 7 nucleotides match TRBD1. CDR3 length: 17 residues. V shed 5 bases, J shed 1 base, and the junction held 13 bases outside the gene matches. CDR3 bases: TGTGCCAGCAGTCACAGCCGCTCCGGACAGGCGAACACTGAAGCTTTCTTT. Translation gives CASSHSRSGQANTEAFF.

The chain uses TRBV9 and TRBJ1-5, with no clear D. Germline values: CDR1 SGDLS, CDR2 YYNGEE. V dropped 0 bases and J dropped 1 base, with 8 bases sitting between them. The CDR3 sequence is 15 residues long. CDR3 sequence: CASSVGWESNQPQHF. CDR3 sequence (DNA): TGTGCCAGCAGCGTAGGGTGGGAGAGCAATCAGCCCCAGCATTTT. The complete variable domain, with remaining parts taken from reference TRBV9 and TRBJ1-5, reads DSGVTQTPKHLITATGQRVTLRCSPRSGDLSVYWYQQSLDQGLQFLIQYYNGEERAKGNILERFSAQQFPDLHSELNLSSLELGDSALYFCASSVGWESNQPQHFGDGTRLSIL.

V and J are TRBV6-6 and TRBJ2-3, with D perhaps given as TRBD1 or TRBD2 (5 bases each). CDR3 length: 13 amino acids. Germline V gene lookup returns CDR1 MNHNY and CDR2 SVGAGI (reference sequence). V lost 10 bases to trimming and J lost 2 bases, with 13 bases between them. CDR3: CATRGGDTDTQYF. The CDR3 DNA reads TGTGCCACCCGTGGGGGAGACACAGATACGCAGTATTTT.

V and J are TRBV18 and TRBJ2-5, with 7 bases lining up with TRBD1. V trimming: 8 bases; J trimming: 3 bases; junction bases outside the gene matches: 6. This CDR3 has 13 residues. Germline V gene lookup returns CDR1 KGHSH and CDR2 LQKENI. Here the CDR3 reads CASVRDREETQYF. CDR3 in DNA: TGTGCCAGCGTACGTGACAGGGAAGAGACCCAGTACTTC.

This clonotype was observed a handful of times. The genes are TRBV12-3 or TRBV12-4 and TRBJ2-1; 13 nucleotides agree with TRBD2. The J segment lost 2 bases and the V segment lost 3 bases, leaving 10 bases of the junction unmatched. The CDR3 loop spans 19 amino acids. CDR3 protein: CASSLDSRLAGGPYNEQFF. In nucleotides, the CDR3 is TGTGCCAGCAGTTTGGATTCGAGACTAGCGGGGGGCCCCTACAATGAGCAGTTCTTC.

The gene calls are TRBV28 and TRBJ1-1; TRBD1 might be the D (6 bases). V dropped 10 bases and J dropped 0 bases, with 9 bases sitting between them. Germline CDR1 is MDHEN and CDR2 is SYDVKM. CDR3 length: 12 residues. CDR3 nucleotide sequence: TGTGCCACCCGGGACATGAACACTGAAGCTTTCTTT. Amino acid sequence: CATRDMNTEAFF. The variable domain in full, completed from reference TRBV28 and TRBJ1-1, reads DVKVTQSSRYLVKRTGEKVFLECVQDMDHENMFWYRQDPGLGLRLIYFSYDVKMKEKGDIPEGYSVSREKKERFSLILESASTNQTSMYLCATRDMNTEAFFGQGTRLTVV.

This chain connects TRBV28 to TRBJ1-4; tentative D call: TRBD1 (6 bases). This CDR3 region has 12 residues. Germline V lookup: CDR1 MDHEN, CDR2 SYDVKM. Trimming pared 11 bases from V and 8 bases from J, leaving 15 bases between. CDR3 nucleotides: TGTGCCGGCACCAGGGGTGGGGAAAAACTGTTTTTT. It is translated as CAGTRGGEKLFF.

The V call is TRBV5-1, the J call TRBJ2-1; D might be TRBD2 (6 bases). This CDR3 region has 14 residues. Germline-derived CDR1 and CDR2 are SGHRS and YFSETQ. V gave up 3 bases and J gave up 5 bases, with 12 bases separating them. CDR3: CASSSPGLNNEQFF. DNA for the CDR3: TGCGCCAGCAGCTCGCCGGGACTCAACAATGAGCAGTTCTTC.

The V and J genes are TRBV29-1 and TRBJ1-1; D may be TRBD1 (5 bases). Trimming took off 7 bases at V and 4 bases at J, with 10 bases between the two ends. Germline V gene data show CDR1 as SQVTM and CDR2 as ANQGSEA. This CDR3 has 11 amino acids. The CDR3 loop is CSGLGVTEAFF. The CDR3 nucleotides read TGCAGCGGATTGGGGGTCACTGAAGCTTTCTTT. Looking up the rest from reference TRBV29-1 and TRBJ1-1 gives the full variable domain: SAVISQKPSRDICQRGTSLTIQCQVDSQVTMMFWYRQQPGQSLTLIATANQGSEATYESGFVIDKFPISRPNLTFSTLTVSNMSPEDSSIYLCSGLGVTEAFFGQGTRLTVV.

The gene calls are TRBV12-3 or TRBV12-4 and TRBJ2-3; TRBD2 might be the D (5 bases). The germline V and J ends were trimmed by 2 bases and 5 bases, with 8 bases remaining between them. The CDR3 is made up of 13 amino acids. CDR3 sequence (DNA): TGTGCCAGCAGTTTAAGGGAGAGAGATACGCAGTATTTT. Translated, it gives CASSLRERDTQYF.

J is TRBJ2-1 and V is TRBV11-2, with D unresolved. Trimming left V 0 bases short and J 10 bases short, with 7 bases between. CDR1 and CDR2 from the germline V gene are SGHAT and FQNNGV. The CDR3 runs to 12 residues. The CDR3 region has the DNA TGTGCCAGCAGCTTAGATAGGTGGGAGCAGTTCTTC. Translated, it gives CASSLDRWEQFF.

V and J are TRBV5-1 and TRBJ2-3; D unclear. Trimming shortened V by 1 base and J by 2 bases, and 11 bases separated the two germline ends. From germline, CDR1 is SGHRS and CDR2 YFSETQ. The CDR3 runs to 15 residues. CDR3: CASSLRPEDTDTQYF. CDR3 in DNA: TGCGCCAGCAGCTTGAGGCCGGAAGACACAGATACGCAGTATTTT.

The rearrangement uses TRBV4-2 and TRBJ2-7; perhaps TRBD2 as D (6 bases). The V end lost 1 base, the J end lost 10 bases, and 14 bases lay between the germline ends. Germline lookup yields CDR1 LGHNA and CDR2 YNFKEQ. This CDR3 is built from 13 residues. CDR3 loop: CASSQVRDSGQYF. CDR3 nucleotide sequence: TGTGCCAGCAGCCAAGTCAGGGACTCTGGCCAGTACTTC.

The chain joins TRBV5-1 to TRBJ1-2; 8 positions match TRBD1. This CDR3 comprises 14 residues. Germline V CDR1 and CDR2: SGHRS, YFSETQ. The J segment lost 3 bases and the V segment lost 4 bases, leaving 5 bases of the junction unmatched. Here the CDR3 DNA reads TGCGCCAGCAGCCCCCAGACAGGGGACTATGGCTACACCTTC. It translates to CASSPQTGDYGYTF. The full variable domain, completed using reference TRBV5-1 and TRBJ1-2, is KAGVTQTPRYLIKTRGQQVTLSCSPISGHRSVSWYQQTPGQGLQFLFEYFSETQRNKGNFPGRFSGRQFSNSRSEMNVSTLELGDSALYLCASSPQTGDYGYTFGSGTRLTVV.

This chain links TRBV20-1 with TRBJ2-7, with a tentative D call TRBD1 (6 bases). Trimming took off 0 bases at V and 4 bases at J, with 16 bases between the two ends. The CDR3 extends over 15 amino acids. The germline V gene encodes CDR1 DFQATT and CDR2 SNEGSKA (reference sequence). The CDR3 coding sequence is TGCAGTGCTAGAGATTTGGGACAATTGGTTTACGAGCAGTACTTC. Translating gives CSARDLGQLVYEQYF.

The rearrangement uses TRBV12-3 or TRBV12-4 and TRBJ1-3; no clear D. Trimming stripped 3 bases from V and 0 bases from J, with 24 bases between. This CDR3 contains 20 residues. The CDR3 reads CASSFFGDLAKRNSGNTIYF. In nucleotides, the CDR3 is TGTGCCAGCAGTTTTTTCGGAGACCTGGCCAAACGAAACTCTGGAAACACCATATATTTT.

The chain couples TRBV7-3 to TRBJ1-5; D is unresolved. The CDR3 contains 14 residues. Per the germline V gene, CDR1 is SGHTA and CDR2 is FQGTGA. Trimming cost V 2 bases and J 2 bases, with 7 bases left between them. The CDR3 reads CASSLHTRNQPQHF. The CDR3, as DNA: TGTGCCAGCAGCTTACACACCCGCAATCAGCCCCAGCATTTT.

This clonotype was counted only a few times. J is TRBJ2-7 and V is TRBV20-1; no definite D call. This CDR3 region has 12 residues. Deletions cut 3 bases from V and 7 bases from J, with 13 bases between. Germline CDR1 and CDR2: DFQATT and SNEGSKA (reference sequence). The DNA of the CDR3 is TGCAGTGCTAGGTTCAGTTCTCGGGAGCAGTACTTC. This codes for CSARFSSREQYF.

This clonotype was seen ten or more times. This rearrangement joins TRBV7-2 to TRBJ2-5; D ambiguous. Germline V gene sequence: CDR1 SGHTA, CDR2 FQGNSA. V lost 0 bases, J lost 1 base, and 9 bases lay in between. This CDR3 has 15 amino acids. CDR3 coding DNA: TGTGCCAGCAGCTTAGCGGGCAGTCCCCAAGAGACCCAGTACTTC. Its protein is CASSLAGSPQETQYF.